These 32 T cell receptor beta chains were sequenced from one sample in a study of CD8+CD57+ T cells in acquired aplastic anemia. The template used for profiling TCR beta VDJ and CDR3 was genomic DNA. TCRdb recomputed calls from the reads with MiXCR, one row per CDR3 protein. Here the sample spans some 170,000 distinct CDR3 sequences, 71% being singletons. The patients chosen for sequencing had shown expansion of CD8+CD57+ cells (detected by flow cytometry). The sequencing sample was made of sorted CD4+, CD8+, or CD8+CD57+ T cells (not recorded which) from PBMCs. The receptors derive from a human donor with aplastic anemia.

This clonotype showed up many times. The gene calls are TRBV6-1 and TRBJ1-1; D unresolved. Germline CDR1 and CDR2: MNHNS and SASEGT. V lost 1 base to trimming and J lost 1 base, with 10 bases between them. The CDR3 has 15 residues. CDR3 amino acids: CASSEGAAENTEAFF. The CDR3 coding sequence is TGTGCCAGCAGTGAAGGGGCGGCTGAGAACACTGAAGCTTTCTTT.

The CDR3 protein is CASSQGLYNSPLHF. The CDR3 coding sequence is TGTGCCAGCAGCCAAGGACTGTATAATTCACCCCTCCACTTT. The chain employs TRBV7-2 and TRBJ1-6, with no clear D. This CDR3 is 14 amino acids long. The V end lost 5 bases, the J end lost 4 bases, and 9 bases lay between the germline ends. Germline-derived CDR1 and CDR2 are SGHTA and FQGNSA.

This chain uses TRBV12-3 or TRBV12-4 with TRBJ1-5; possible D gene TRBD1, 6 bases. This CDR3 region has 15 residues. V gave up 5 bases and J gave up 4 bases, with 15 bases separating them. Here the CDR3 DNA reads TGTGCCAGCAGTCCCCCCAGGGGCGGAAATCAGCCCCAGCATTTT. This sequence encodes CASSPPRGGNQPQHF.

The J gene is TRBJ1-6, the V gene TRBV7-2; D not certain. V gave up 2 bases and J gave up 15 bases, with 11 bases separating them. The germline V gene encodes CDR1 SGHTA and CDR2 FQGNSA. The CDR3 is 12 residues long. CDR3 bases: TGTGCCAGCAGCTTAAGTACACAGCACCTCCACTTT. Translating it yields CASSLSTQHLHF. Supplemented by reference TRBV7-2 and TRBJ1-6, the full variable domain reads GAGVSQSPSNKVTEKGKDVELRCDPISGHTALYWYRQSLGQGLEFLIYFQGNSAPDKSGLPSDRFSAERTGGSVSTLTIQRTQQEDSAVYLCASSLSTQHLHFGNGTRLTVT.

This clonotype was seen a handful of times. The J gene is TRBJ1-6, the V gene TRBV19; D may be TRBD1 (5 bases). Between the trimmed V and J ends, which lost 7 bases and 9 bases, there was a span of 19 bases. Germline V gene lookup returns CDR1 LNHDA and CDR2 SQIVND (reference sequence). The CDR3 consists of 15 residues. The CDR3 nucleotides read TGTGCCAGTACCGAGGGAGGCCTTAGGGGTTCACCCCTCCACTTT. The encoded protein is CASTEGGLRGSPLHF.

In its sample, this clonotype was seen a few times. The CDR3 DNA sequence: TGTGCCACCAGCAACGCCGGGTCCGTGAATTCACCCCTCCACTTT. This codes for CATSNAGSVNSPLHF. The rearrangement links TRBV15 to TRBJ1-6; D is ambiguous. V lost 4 bases to trimming and J lost 7 bases, with 14 bases between them. Germline CDR1 and CDR2: LNHNV and YYDKDF (reference sequence). The CDR3 runs 15 residues.

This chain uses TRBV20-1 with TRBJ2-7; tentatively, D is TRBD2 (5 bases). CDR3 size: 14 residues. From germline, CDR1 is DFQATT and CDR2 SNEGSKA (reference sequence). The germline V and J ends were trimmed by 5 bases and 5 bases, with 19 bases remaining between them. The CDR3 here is CSAPSEASFDEQYF. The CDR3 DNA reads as TGCAGTGCTCCTTCGGAGGCTAGCTTCGACGAGCAGTACTTC.

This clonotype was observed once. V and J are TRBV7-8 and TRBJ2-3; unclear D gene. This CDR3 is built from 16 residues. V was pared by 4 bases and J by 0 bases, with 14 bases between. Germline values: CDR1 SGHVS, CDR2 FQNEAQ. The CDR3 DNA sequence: TGTGCCAGCAGCTCCCTTACGAGTTCTAGCACAGATACGCAGTATTTT. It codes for CASSSLTSSSTDTQYF.

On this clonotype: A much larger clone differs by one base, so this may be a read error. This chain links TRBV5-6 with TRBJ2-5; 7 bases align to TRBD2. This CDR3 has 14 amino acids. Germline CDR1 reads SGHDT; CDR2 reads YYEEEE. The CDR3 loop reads CAGSPGTNRVTQYF. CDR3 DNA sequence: TGTGCCGGCAGCCCGGGGACTAATCGTGTGACCCAGTACTTC.

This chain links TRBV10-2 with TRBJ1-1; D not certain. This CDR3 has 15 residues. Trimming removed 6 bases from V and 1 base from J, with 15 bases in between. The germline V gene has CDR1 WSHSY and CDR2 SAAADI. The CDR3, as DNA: TGCGCCAGCAGGGAAGTCGCAGGACCGAACACTGAAGCTTTCTTT. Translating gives CASREVAGPNTEAFF.

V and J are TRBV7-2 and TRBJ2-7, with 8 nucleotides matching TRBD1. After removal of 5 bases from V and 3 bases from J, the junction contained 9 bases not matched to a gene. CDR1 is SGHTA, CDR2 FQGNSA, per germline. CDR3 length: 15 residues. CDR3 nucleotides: TGTGCCAGCAGCACCAAGGACAGGGCCCACTACGAGCAGTACTTC. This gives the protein CASSTKDRAHYEQYF.

The DNA of the CDR3 is TGTGCCAGCAGTTCAACCGGGACTAGCTACAATGAGCAGTTCTTC. Translation: CASSSTGTSYNEQFF. The chain has TRBV7-3 and TRBJ2-1; 8 positions agree with TRBD2. Trimming removed 6 bases from V and 3 bases from J; junction bases left unmatched: 7. The CDR3 runs to 15 residues. Germline loops: CDR1 SGHTA, CDR2 FQGTGA.

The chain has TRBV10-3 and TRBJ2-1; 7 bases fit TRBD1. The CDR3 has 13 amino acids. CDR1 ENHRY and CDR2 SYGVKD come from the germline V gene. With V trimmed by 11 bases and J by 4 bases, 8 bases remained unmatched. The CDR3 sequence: CASSGTDYNEQFF. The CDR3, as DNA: TGTGCCTCTTCCGGGACAGATTACAATGAGCAGTTCTTC.

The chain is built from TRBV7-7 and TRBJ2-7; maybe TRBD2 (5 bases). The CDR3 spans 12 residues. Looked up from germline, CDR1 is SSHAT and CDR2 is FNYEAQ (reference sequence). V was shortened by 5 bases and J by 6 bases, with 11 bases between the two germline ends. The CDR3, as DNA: TGTGCCAGCAGCCCTTCCGGGGTCGAGCAGTACGTC. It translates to CASSPSGVEQYV.

The CDR3 DNA reads TGTGCCAGCAGCTTGGGGGCCGGTTTGAACACTGAAGCTTTCTTT. This sequence encodes CASSLGAGLNTEAFF. The V gene is TRBV7-2, the J gene TRBJ1-1; D possibly corresponds to TRBD1 (6 bases). Germline-derived CDR1 and CDR2 are SGHTA and FQGNSA. CDR3 length: 15 amino acids. Trimming cost V 3 bases and J 0 bases, with 11 bases left between them.

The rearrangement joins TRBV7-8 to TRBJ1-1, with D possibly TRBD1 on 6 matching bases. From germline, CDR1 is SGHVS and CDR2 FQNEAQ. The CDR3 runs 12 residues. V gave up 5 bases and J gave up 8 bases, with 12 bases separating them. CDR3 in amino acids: CASSDQGNEAFF. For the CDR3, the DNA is TGTGCCAGCAGCGACCAGGGGAACGAAGCTTTCTTT.

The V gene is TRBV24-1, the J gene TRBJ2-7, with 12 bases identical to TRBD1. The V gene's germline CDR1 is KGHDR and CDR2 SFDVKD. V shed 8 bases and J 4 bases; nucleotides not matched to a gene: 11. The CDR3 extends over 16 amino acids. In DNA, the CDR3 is TGTGCCACCATGAGGGGGGGACAGGGGGCCAATTACGAGCAGTACGTC. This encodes CATMRGGQGANYEQYV.

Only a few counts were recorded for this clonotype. CDR3 loop: CASSRGGEGSPLHF. DNA for the CDR3: TGTGCCAGCAGCCGGGGAGGGGAGGGCTCACCCCTCCACTTT. V is TRBV7-3 and J is TRBJ1-6; a possible D gene is TRBD1 (5 bases). V lost 5 bases and J lost 10, with 15 bases in between. There are 14 residues in the CDR3. CDR1 and CDR2 from the germline V gene are SGHTA and FQGTGA.

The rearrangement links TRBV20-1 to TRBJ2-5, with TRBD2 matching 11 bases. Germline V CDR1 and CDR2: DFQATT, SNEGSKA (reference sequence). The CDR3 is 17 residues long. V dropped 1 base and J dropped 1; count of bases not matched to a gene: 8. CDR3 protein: CSARGLAGGSIQETQYF. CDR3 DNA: TGCAGTGCTAGAGGGCTAGCGGGGGGCTCTATCCAAGAGACCCAGTACTTC.

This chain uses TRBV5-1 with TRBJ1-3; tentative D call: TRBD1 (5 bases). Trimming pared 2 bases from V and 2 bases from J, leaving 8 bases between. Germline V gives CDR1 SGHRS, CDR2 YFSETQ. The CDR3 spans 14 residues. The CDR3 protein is CASSFDRAGNTIYF. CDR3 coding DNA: TGCGCCAGCAGCTTTGACAGAGCTGGAAACACCATATATTTT.

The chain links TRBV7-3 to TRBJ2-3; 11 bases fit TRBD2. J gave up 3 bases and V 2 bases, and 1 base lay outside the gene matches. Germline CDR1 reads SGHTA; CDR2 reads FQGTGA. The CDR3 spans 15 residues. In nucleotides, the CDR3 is TGTGCCAGCAGCTTAGCTAGCGGGAGGACAGATACGCAGTATTTT. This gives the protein CASSLASGRTDTQYF. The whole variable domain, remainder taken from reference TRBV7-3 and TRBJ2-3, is GAGVSQTPSNKVTEKGKYVELRCDPISGHTALYWYRQSLGQGPEFLIYFQGTGAADDSGLPNDRFFAVRPEGSVSTLKIQRTERGDSAVYLCASSLASGRTDTQYFGPGTRLTVL.

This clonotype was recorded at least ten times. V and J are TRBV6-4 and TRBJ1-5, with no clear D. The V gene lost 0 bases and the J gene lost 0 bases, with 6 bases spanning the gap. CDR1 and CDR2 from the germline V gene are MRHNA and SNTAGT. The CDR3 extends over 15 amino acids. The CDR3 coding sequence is TGTGCCAGCAGTGACTCACCAGATAGCAATCAGCCCCAGCATTTT. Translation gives CASSDSPDSNQPQHF.

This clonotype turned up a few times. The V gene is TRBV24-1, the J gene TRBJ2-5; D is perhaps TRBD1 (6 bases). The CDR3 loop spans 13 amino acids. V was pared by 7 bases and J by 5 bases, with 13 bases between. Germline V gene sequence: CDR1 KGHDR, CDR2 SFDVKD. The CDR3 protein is CATSRGPWETQYF. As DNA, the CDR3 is TGTGCCACCAGCAGGGGCCCATGGGAGACCCAGTACTTC.

The CDR3 region is CSARVIGTANTGELFF. The CDR3 DNA sequence: TGCAGTGCTAGAGTTATCGGGACAGCGAACACCGGGGAGCTGTTTTTT. The rearrangement uses TRBV20-1 and TRBJ2-2, with 7 bases lining up with TRBD1. J was trimmed by 0 bases and V by 1 base; bases with no gene match: 5. In germline, CDR1 is DFQATT, CDR2 SNEGSKA (reference sequence). The CDR3 totals 16 residues.

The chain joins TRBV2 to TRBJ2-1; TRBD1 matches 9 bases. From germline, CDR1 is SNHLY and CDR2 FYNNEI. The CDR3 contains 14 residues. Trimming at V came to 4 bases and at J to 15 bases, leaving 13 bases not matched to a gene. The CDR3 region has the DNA TGTGCCAGCAGTGTTGTGGGACAGGGAGTTGTGGGGTTCTTC. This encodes CASSVVGQGVVGFF.

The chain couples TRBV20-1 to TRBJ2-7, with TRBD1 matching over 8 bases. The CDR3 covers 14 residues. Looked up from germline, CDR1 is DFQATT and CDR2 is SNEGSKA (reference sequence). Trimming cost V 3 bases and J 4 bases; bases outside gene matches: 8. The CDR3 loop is CSASRTGGSYEQYF. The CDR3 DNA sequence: TGCAGTGCTAGCCGCACAGGGGGATCGTACGAGCAGTACTTC.

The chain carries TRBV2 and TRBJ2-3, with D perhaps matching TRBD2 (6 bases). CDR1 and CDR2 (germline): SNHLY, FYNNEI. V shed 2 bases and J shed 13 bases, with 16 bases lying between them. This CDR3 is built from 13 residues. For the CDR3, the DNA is TGTGCCAGCAGTGAACGTGGGGCGGGACGGGAGTATTTT. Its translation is CASSERGAGREYF. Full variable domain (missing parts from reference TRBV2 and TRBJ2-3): EPEVTQTPSHQVTQMGQEVILRCVPISNHLYFYWYRQILGQKVEFLVSFYNNEISEKSEIFDDQFSVERPDGSNFTLKIRSTKLEDSAMYFCASSERGAGREYFGPGTRLTVL.

Here the CDR3 reads CASSIATRGSNQPQHF. The CDR3 nucleotides read TGTGCCAGTAGTATAGCGACAAGAGGGAGCAATCAGCCCCAGCATTTT. The V and J genes are TRBV19 and TRBJ1-5, with D uncertain. The CDR3 runs to 16 residues. V was trimmed by 1 base and J by 1 base, leaving 11 bases between them. The germline V gene encodes CDR1 LNHDA and CDR2 SQIVND (reference sequence).

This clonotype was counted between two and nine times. In DNA form, the CDR3 reads TGTGCCAGCAGCGTAGAAGGGACTAGCTCCGGAGAGACCCAGTACTTC. This encodes CASSVEGTSSGETQYF. The chain recombines TRBV9 with TRBJ2-5, with TRBD2 matching 9 bases. The CDR3 spans 16 residues. The ends lost 0 bases at V and 4 bases at J; junction bases unmatched: 7. The V gene's germline CDR1 is SGDLS and CDR2 YYNGEE.

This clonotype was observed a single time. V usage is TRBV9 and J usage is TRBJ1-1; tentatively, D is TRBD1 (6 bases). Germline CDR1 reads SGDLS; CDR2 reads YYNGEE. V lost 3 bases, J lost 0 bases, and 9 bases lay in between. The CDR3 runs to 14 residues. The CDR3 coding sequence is TGTGCCAGCAGCGCCACAGGGCTGAACACTGAAGCTTTCTTT. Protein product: CASSATGLNTEAFF.

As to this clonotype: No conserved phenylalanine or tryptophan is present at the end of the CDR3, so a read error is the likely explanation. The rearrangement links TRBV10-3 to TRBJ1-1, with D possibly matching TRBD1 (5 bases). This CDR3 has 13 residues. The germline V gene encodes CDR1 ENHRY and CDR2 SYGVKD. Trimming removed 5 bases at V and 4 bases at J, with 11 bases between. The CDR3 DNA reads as TGTGCCATCAGTCTGCCAGGGACCACTGAAGCTTTCTAT. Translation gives CAISLPGTTEAFY.

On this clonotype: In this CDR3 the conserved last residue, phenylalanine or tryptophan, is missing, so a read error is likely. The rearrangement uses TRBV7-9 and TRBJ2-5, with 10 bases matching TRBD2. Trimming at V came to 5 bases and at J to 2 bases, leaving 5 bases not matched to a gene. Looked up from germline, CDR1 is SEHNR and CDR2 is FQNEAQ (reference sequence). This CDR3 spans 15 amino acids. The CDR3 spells CASSAGTSEQETQYY. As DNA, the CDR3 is TGTGCCAGCAGCGCCGGGACTAGCGAACAAGAGACCCAGTACTAC.